This is a list of T cell receptor beta chains from one sample in a study of OX40 agonist ivuxolimab in advanced cancers. Some clones are missing from TCRdb's copy, which holds only in-frame ones; the method was immunoSEQ multiplex PCR. The sample holds around 40,000 clones, 88% seen once. The material was CD4+ or CD8+ T cells sorted from blood, obtained in a trial of the OX40 agonist ivuxolimab. Receptor source: an adult with an advanced solid tumor such as melanoma, head and neck, liver or kidney cancer. The CDR3 runs from the conserved cysteine through the conserved F or W. A D gene is named only where the DNA matches it firmly. Size tells how often a clone was seen (once, few, many) or the class of an expanded clone, and some rows leave it out.

once	TRBD2	TRBV27	TRBJ2-2	CASMGGSYTGELFF	TGTGCCAGCATGGGGGGGTCTTACACCGGGGAGCTGTTTTTT
NA	NA	TRBV29-1	TRBJ1-1	CSATDSANTEAFF	TGCAGCGCTACGGACAGCGCGAACACTGAAGCTTTCTTT
NA	NA	TRBV27	TRBJ1-1	CASSPGGSTEAFF	TGTGCCAGCAGTCCCGGGGGCTCCACAGAAGCTTTCTTT
NA	NA	TRBV20-1	TRBJ1-2	CSGEYGYTF	TGCAGCGGCGAGTATGGCTACACCTTC
NA	TRBD2	TRBV5-1	TRBJ2-1	CASSPRDSGGYNEQFF	TGCGCCAGCAGCCCGCGGGATAGCGGGGGTTACAATGAGCAGTTCTTC
NA	TRBD1	TRBV9	TRBJ2-7	CASSVGQGPHEQYF	TGTGCCAGCAGCGTAGGACAGGGCCCCCACGAGCAGTACTTC
NA	TRBD1	TRBV12-5	TRBJ1-1	CASGLGQGAGTFF	TGTGCTAGTGGCCTTGGACAGGGGGCAGGAACTTTCTTT
NA	NA	TRBV6-1	TRBJ1-5	CASREGGGNQPQHF	TGTGCCAGCAGGGAGGGGGGGGGCAATCAGCCCCAGCATTTT
NA	NA	TRBV5-1	TRBJ1-1	CASSLPNTEAFF	TGCGCCAGCAGCTTGCCGAACACTGAAGCTTTCTTT
NA	NA	TRBV7-9	TRBJ1-2	CASSVGQGDGYTF	TGTGCCAGCAGTGTCGGGCAGGGTGATGGCTACACCTTC
NA	TRBD1	TRBV27	TRBJ2-7	CASSWTGTDYEQYF	TGTGCCAGCAGTTGGACAGGGACCGACTACGAGCAGTACTTC
NA	NA	TRBV6-5	TRBJ1-1	CASSWVGEGTEAFF	TGTGCCAGCAGTTGGGTCGGGGAGGGGACTGAAGCTTTCTTT
NA	NA	TRBV25-1	TRBJ2-7	CASSEWSEIYEQYF	TGTGCCAGCAGTGAATGGTCAGAAATCTACGAGCAGTACTTC
NA	NA	TRBV7-6	TRBJ2-1	CASSSPRNEQFF	TGTGCCAGCAGCTCCCCGCGCAATGAGCAGTTCTTC
NA	NA	TRBV13	TRBJ1-2	CASSFGGNYGYTF	TGTGCCAGCAGCTTCGGAGGTAACTATGGCTACACCTTC
NA	NA	TRBV29-1	TRBJ1-1	CSVEQENTEAFF	TGCAGCGTTGAACAAGAGAACACTGAAGCTTTCTTT
once	NA	TRBV4-1	TRBJ1-1	CASSLESMNTEAFF	TGCGCCAGCAGCCTGGAGAGCATGAACACTGAAGCTTTCTTT
once	TRBD1	TRBV30	TRBJ1-5	CAWGQGWNQPQHF	TGTGCCTGGGGACAGGGGTGGAATCAGCCCCAGCATTTT
NA	NA	TRBV19	TRBJ1-1	CASSTGTLRDEAFF	TGTGCCAGTAGTACTGGGACCTTAAGGGATGAAGCTTTCTTT
NA	NA	TRBV5-4	TRBJ2-1	CASSQEAISYNEQFF	TGCGCCAGCAGCCAAGAAGCGATTTCCTACAATGAGCAGTTCTTC
NA	TRBD1	TRBV6-6	TRBJ2-7	CASSPDRGRHEQYF	TGTGCCAGCAGCCCTGACAGGGGGAGGCACGAGCAGTACTTC
NA	TRBD1	TRBV5-6	TRBJ2-7	CASSAGQGGPYEQYF	TGTGCCAGCAGCGCCGGACAGGGGGGACCCTACGAGCAGTACTTC
NA	NA	TRBV14	TRBJ2-1	CASSQIRGAPLGEQFF	TGTGCCAGCAGCCAGATCCGGGGCGCCCCATTGGGTGAGCAGTTCTTC
few	TRBD1	TRBV19	TRBJ2-1	CASTFAGTAYNEQFF	TGTGCCAGTACCTTCGCCGGGACAGCATACAATGAGCAGTTCTTC
NA	TRBD2	TRBV13	TRBJ2-1	CASSLGGTSGGEQFF	TGTGCCAGCAGCTTAGGGGGGACTAGCGGCGGTGAGCAGTTCTTC
NA	TRBD1	TRBV4-2	TRBJ1-5	CASSLGQGDQPQHF	TGTGCCAGCAGCCTGGGACAGGGGGATCAGCCCCAGCATTTT
NA	TRBD1	TRBV27	TRBJ2-7	CASSLGQGAYEQYF	TGTGCCAGCAGCCTCGGACAGGGGGCTTACGAGCAGTACTTC
NA	TRBD1	TRBV28	TRBJ1-5	CASSPRTGRGNQPQHF	TGTGCCAGCAGTCCCCGGACAGGGAGGGGCAATCAGCCCCAGCATTTT
NA	TRBD1	TRBV11-2	TRBJ2-3	CASSLGQGADTQYF	TGTGCCAGCAGCTTAGGACAGGGGGCGGATACGCAGTATTTT
NA	NA	TRBV9	TRBJ2-1	CASSGGVLGGSSYNEQFF	TGTGCCAGCAGCGGAGGTGTTTTGGGGGGAAGCTCCTACAATGAGCAGTTCTTC
NA	NA	TRBV6-5	TRBJ1-2	CASSPTGGGYTF	TGTGCCAGCAGCCCGACAGGAGGTGGCTACACCTTC
NA	NA	TRBV10-2	TRBJ2-1	CASSESAGESYNEQFF	TGCGCCAGCAGTGAGTCGGCAGGCGAATCCTACAATGAGCAGTTCTTC
once	TRBD1	TRBV7-8	TRBJ1-4	CASSLRGRGRAIGEKLFF	TGTGCCAGCAGCTTAAGGGGCAGGGGGCGGGCTATAGGTGAAAAACTGTTTTTT
NA	TRBD1	TRBV4-2	TRBJ2-7	CASSQVLGTGDEQYF	TGTGCCAGCAGCCAAGTCTTGGGGACAGGGGACGAGCAGTACTTC
NA	NA	TRBV19	TRBJ1-3	CASSIDLYSGNTIYF	TGTGCCAGTAGTATAGACCTCTACTCTGGAAACACCATATATTTT
few	NA	TRBV6-1	TRBJ1-2	CASRPNRQRPNGYTF	TGTGCCAGCAGGCCAAATAGACAGAGACCTAATGGCTACACCTTC